This paragraph reports one T cell receptor beta chain. The sample belongs to a study of T cells in Graves' hyperthyroidism and ophthalmopathy. TCR beta CDR3 region amplification was performed from RNA transcripts. Initially, a first-round RT-PCR of the TCR CDR3 employed the HTBI primer set. TCRdb analysed the multiplex PCR reads with MiXCR anew, one entry per CDR3 protein. The table records about 400,000 distinct CDR3 sequences, about 15% of them present only once. CDR3 size: 17 residues. V lost 4 bases, J lost 11 bases, and 20 bases stayed unmatched. The germline CDR1 and CDR2 sequences are SGHRS and YFSETQ.

This rearrangement joins TRBV5-1 to TRBJ2-3; 9 nucleotides agree with TRBD2. This sequence was found in a woman aged 25 to 39 with Graves' hyperthyroidism. Sequenced: blood. The CDR3 region is CASSPLSPSGEPWGQYF. The CDR3 coding sequence is TGCGCCAGCAGCCCCCTCTCTCCTAGCGGGGAACCTTGGGGGCAGTATTTT.